The 7 T cell receptor beta chains below were found in one sample sequenced in a study of siplizumab effects on memory and regulatory T cells. TCRdb's copy holds only in-frame clones and misses some; the assay was immunoSEQ multiplex PCR. The data show about 7,100 clones, about 36% seen once. An approximately 6-day coculture at 37°C was performed with the mixed lymphocyte reaction cells. Antigen specificity for these receptors is unknown. The sample taken for sequencing was CFSE-low (dividing) CD8+ T cells sorted from an allogeneic mixed lymphocyte reaction. These receptor sequences come from a human donor in good health; the cells came from an allogeneic mixed lymphocyte reaction.

The V and J genes are TRBV21-1 and TRBJ2-3; no check of the table's D call, TRBD1, against the DNA was made. TRBV21-1 is annotated as a pseudogene. The CDR3 runs to 17 residues. The chain's CDR3 is CASSNLFRDRETDTQYF. The DNA of the CDR3 is TGTGCCAGCAGCAACCTATTCCGGGACAGGGAAACAGATACGCAGTATTTT.

The chain recombines TRBV7-9 with TRBJ1-2; the match to TRBD1 covers 12 bases. This CDR3 spans 17 amino acids. After removal of 5 bases from V and 8 bases from J, the junction contained 15 bases not matched to a gene. Germline values: CDR1 SEHNR, CDR2 FQNEAQ (reference sequence). CDR3 DNA: TGTGCCAGCAGCCCCCTCAGGGGACAGGGGGCGGTAGAAGGCTACACCTTC. It is translated as CASSPLRGQGAVEGYTF.

V and J are TRBV7-9 and TRBJ2-2; no firm D call. The V end lost 1 base, the J end lost 1 base, and 1 base lay between the germline ends. The CDR3 has 13 residues. The germline CDR1 and CDR2 sequences are SEHNR and FQNEAQ (reference sequence). The CDR3 spells CASSLGNTGELFF. The CDR3 nucleotides read TGTGCCAGCAGCTTAGGGAACACCGGGGAGCTGTTTTTT.

The V and J genes are TRBV5-6 and TRBJ2-7; 8 nucleotides agree with TRBD1. This CDR3 contains 14 residues. The germline V gene encodes CDR1 SGHDT and CDR2 YYEEEE. Trimming took 4 bases from V and 2 from J; bases not matched to a gene: 5. CDR3 DNA sequence: TGTGCCAGCAGCCCCGGGACAGGAGCCTACGAGCAGTACTTC. It translates to CASSPGTGAYEQYF.

The chain has TRBV11-3 and TRBJ1-4; D not certain. Trimming removed 1 base at V and 5 bases at J, with 14 bases between. Germline V gives CDR1 SGHNT, CDR2 YENEEA. The length of the CDR3 is 16 residues. This chain's CDR3 is CASSLALQVRNEKLFF. For the CDR3, the DNA is TGTGCCAGCAGCTTAGCGCTTCAGGTTCGCAATGAAAAACTGTTTTTT. The full variable domain, its missing parts supplied by reference TRBV11-3 and TRBJ1-4, is EAGVVQSPRYKIIEKKQPVAFWCNPISGHNTLYWYLQNLGQGPELLIRYENEEAVDDSQLPKDRFSAERLKGVDSTLKIQPAELGDSAVYLCASSLALQVRNEKLFFGSGTQLSVL.

Only a few counts were recorded for this clone. V gene TRBV29-1 combines with J gene TRBJ2-3, with D unresolved. The CDR3 extends over 11 amino acids. Trimming cost V 6 bases and J 6 bases, with 10 bases left between them. Germline lookup yields CDR1 SQVTM and CDR2 ANQGSEA. CDR3 amino acids: CSVAVGDTQYF. The CDR3 DNA follows: TGCAGCGTGGCGGTTGGGGATACGCAGTATTTT.

The chain employs TRBV11-3 and TRBJ2-7; no firm D call. The V end lost 4 bases, the J end lost 6 bases, and 10 bases lay between the germline ends. The CDR3 contains 12 residues. Germline V gives CDR1 SGHNT, CDR2 YENEEA. CDR3 DNA: TGTGCCAGCAGCTCCAATAGGGCCGAGCAGTACTTC. Amino acid sequence: CASSSNRAEQYF.